Each of the 3 T cell receptor beta chains below was sequenced from the same sample in a study of T-cell memory formation after mild COVID-19. MiXCR, run by TCRdb on the 5' RACE reads, gives a single entry per CDR3 protein. The table shows under 200,000 distinct CDR3 sequences, with about 9.9% occurring only once. Sequenced sample: PBMCs or a T cell subset sorted from them (not recorded which). Receptors were obtained from a man younger than 35 who had mild COVID-19 (a few samples of this study predate the infection). Cell type and time point are not known.

Ten or more counts support this clonotype. The chain recombines TRBV4-2 with TRBJ2-5; 7 nucleotides line up with TRBD1. The CDR3 runs 14 residues. V dropped 4 bases and J dropped 4; count of bases not matched to a gene: 6. CDR1 is LGHNA, CDR2 YNFKEQ, per germline. The CDR3 reads CASSPTTGRETQYF. The CDR3, as DNA: TGTGCCAGCAGCCCTACGACAGGGAGAGAGACCCAGTACTTC.

This clonotype was found a few times. The rearrangement links TRBV4-1 to TRBJ2-2, with TRBD2 matching 16 bases. CDR3 length: 18 residues. V was pared by 4 bases and J by 4 bases, with 6 bases of the junction left unmatched. Germline V CDR1 and CDR2: MGHRA, YSYEKL. The CDR3: CASSRGTSGGAGTGELFF. The CDR3 nucleotides are TGCGCCAGCAGCCGGGGGACTAGCGGGGGGGCCGGCACCGGGGAGCTGTTTTTT.

This chain joins TRBV11-2 and TRBJ1-2; 10 nucleotides agree with TRBD1. Germline V gives CDR1 SGHAT, CDR2 FQNNGV. This CDR3 spans 13 amino acids. The V and J ends lost 3 bases and 14 bases, in that order; junction bases with no gene match: 9. CDR3: CASSFDRGRKRTF. CDR3 nucleotides: TGTGCCAGCAGCTTTGACAGGGGGCGAAAAAGGACCTTC. The entire variable domain, with the rest obtained from reference TRBV11-2 and TRBJ1-2, is as follows: EAGVAQSPRYKIIEKRQSVAFWCNPISGHATLYWYQQILGQGPKLLIQFQNNGVVDDSQLPKDRFSAERLKGVDSTLKIQPAKLEDSAVYLCASSFDRGRKRTFGSGTRLTVV.